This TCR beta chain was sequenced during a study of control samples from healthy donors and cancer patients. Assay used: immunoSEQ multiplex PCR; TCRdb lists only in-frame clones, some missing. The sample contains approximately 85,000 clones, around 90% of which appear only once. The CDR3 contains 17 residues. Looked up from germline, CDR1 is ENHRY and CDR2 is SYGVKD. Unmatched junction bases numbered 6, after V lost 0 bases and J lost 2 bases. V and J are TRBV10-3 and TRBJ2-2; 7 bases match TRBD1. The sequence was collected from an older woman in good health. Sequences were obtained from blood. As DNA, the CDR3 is TGTGCCATCAGTGAGTCACTACGGGACAGAAACACCGGGGAGCTGTTTTTT. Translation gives CAISESLRDRNTGELFF.